Each of the 4 T cell receptor beta chains below was sequenced from the same sample in a study of T-cell reconstitution after alpha-beta-depleted transplantation in children (dated by TCRdb to the mid-2010s). Library preparation employed PCR. TCRdb lists the instrument as Illumina HiSeq 2500. Molecular barcoding was employed in the preparation of TCR libraries, with unique molecular identifiers being used to normalize TCRbeta repertoire quantification. Starting from the raw public reads, TCRdb applied fastp trimming at Q25, assembled clones with MiXCR and retained in-frame beta chains. Every CDR3 protein is listed once, alongside the most common genes and DNA of its rows. Recorded for this sample are roughly 500,000 distinct CDR3 sequences; around 13% of them occurred a single time. The top ten clones comprise about 6% of the sample. This specimen was PBMCs from the stem cell graft donor, taken from the stem cell graft. The receptor source for this set is a human donor who donated a stem cell graft to a child with combined immunodeficiency.

The rearrangement joins TRBV6-1 to TRBJ1-6; D is unresolved. Germline V CDR1 and CDR2: MNHNS, SASEGT. The ends were cut back, 6 bases at V and 7 bases at J, with 13 bases in the middle. The CDR3 has 14 residues. The CDR3 reads CASSPWTPNSPLHF. The CDR3 DNA reads TGTGCCAGCAGCCCGTGGACCCCAAATTCACCCCTCCACTTT.

J is TRBJ1-6 and V is TRBV30; D not resolved. The germline V gene encodes CDR1 GTSNPN and CDR2 SVGIG (reference sequence). The ends were cut back, 4 bases at V and 7 bases at J, with 11 bases in the middle. The CDR3 consists of 13 residues. In DNA form, the CDR3 reads TGTGCCTGGATCGATACGGGCAATTCACCCCTCCACTTT. Protein: CAWIDTGNSPLHF. Combining the CDR3 with reference TRBV30 and TRBJ1-6 gives the whole variable domain SQTIHQWPATLVQPVGSPLSLECTVEGTSNPNLYWYRQAAGRGLQLLFYSVGIGQISSEVPQNLSASRPQDRQFILSSKKLLLSDSGFYLCAWIDTGNSPLHFGNGTRLTVT.

This clonotype has only a few counts. The CDR3 region is CAVRQGYEQYF. CDR3 sequence (DNA): TGTGCCGTGCGACAGGGTTACGAGCAGTACTTC. V usage is TRBV27 and J usage is TRBJ2-7; 7 bases map to TRBD1. The CDR3 loop spans 11 amino acids. J was trimmed by 4 bases and V by 11 bases; bases with no gene match: 5. Germline V gene sequence: CDR1 MNHEY, CDR2 SMNVEV (reference sequence).

Remarks on this clonotype: One end of the junction does not line up with germline, which may come from a read error. The chain joins TRBV12-3 or TRBV12-4 to TRBJ2-1, with a weak D call TRBD2 (6 bases). The CDR3 loop spans 16 amino acids. CDR3 residues: CVSSPSGSSSYNEQFF. For the CDR3, the DNA is TGTGTCAGCAGTCCCAGCGGGTCGAGCTCCTACAATGAGCAGTTCTTC.